Listed below are T cell receptor beta chains from one sample, sequenced in a study of vaccination and CD4 T cells after COVID-19. Which antigens these TCRs recognize remains unknown. TCRdb re-called the PCR reads through MiXCR, storing one row per CDR3 protein. The repertoire has approximately 13,000 distinct CDR3 sequences, 55% to 75% of them found once; the top ten carry 6.2%. The sample was CD4+ T cells from blood, cultured in vitro. These TCRs come from a human donor who had recovered from COVID-19. Each CDR3 is given with its conserved first and last residue. The D gene is left open where the match is weak. Clone size, where shown, is once, few, many, or a class for clones that have expanded.

v_call,clone_size,d_call,j_call,cdr3_aa,cdr3_nt
TRBV7-2,-,-,TRBJ1-1,CASSSSQGRWNTEAFF,TGTGCCAGCAGCTCAAGCCAAGGCCGGTGGAACACTGAAGCTTTCTTT
TRBV20-1,few,-,TRBJ2-1,CSARPKAGLAHNEQFF,TGCAGTGCTAGACCCAAGGCCGGACTGGCCCACAATGAGCAGTTCTTC
TRBV7-8,-,-,TRBJ2-3,CASSPRGGPAGPADTQYF,TGTGCCAGCAGCCCAAGGGGGGGCCCCGCTGGGCCGGCAGATACGCAGTATTTT
TRBV7-2,-,-,TRBJ2-5,CASSLPKMETQYF,TGTGCCAGCAGCTTACCGAAAATGGAGACCCAGTACTTC
TRBV7-2,-,TRBD1,TRBJ1-1,CASSPQGEHTEAFF,TGTGCCAGCAGCCCCCAGGGGGAGCACACTGAAGCTTTCTTT
TRBV28,-,TRBD2,TRBJ2-1,CASRDSGRGTYNEQFF,TGTGCCAGCAGGGATAGCGGGAGAGGCACCTACAATGAGCAGTTCTTC
TRBV27,few,TRBD2,TRBJ2-2,CASQTSGNTGELFF,TGTGCCAGCCAGACTAGCGGGAACACCGGGGAGCTGTTTTTT
TRBV20-1,-,-,TRBJ2-7,CSAPRSSYEQYF,TGCAGTGCCCCGCGGTCCTCCTACGAGCAGTACTTC
TRBV5-5,-,TRBD2,TRBJ2-7,CASSLTSGSSYEQYF,TGTGCCAGCAGCCTGACTAGCGGGAGCTCCTACGAGCAGTACTTC
TRBV28,once,TRBD2,TRBJ2-5,CASSLQTGGGLAGGQETQYF,TGTGCCAGCAGCTTGCAGACAGGCGGGGGACTAGCGGGAGGACAGGAGACCCAGTACTTC
TRBV28,-,-,TRBJ2-3,CASSLVGTGKGTQYF,TGTGCCAGCAGTTTGGTCGGAACAGGCAAGGGTACGCAGTATTTT
TRBV6-2/TRBV6-3,once,TRBD1,TRBJ1-1,CASSRPGTGWITEAFF,TGTGCCAGCAGCCGACCCGGGACAGGGTGGATCACTGAAGCTTTCTTT
TRBV19,-,TRBD1,TRBJ2-5,CASSSLTGVVETQYF,TGTGCCAGTAGTTCTCTGACAGGGGTGGTAGAGACCCAGTACTTC
TRBV6-1,-,-,TRBJ1-3,CASSGPGSNTIYF,TGTGCCAGCAGCGGACCGGGATCAAACACCATATATTTT
TRBV20-1,few,-,TRBJ1-5,CSALGGGSNQPQHF,TGCAGTGCTCTAGGGGGGGGAAGCAATCAGCCCCAGCATTTT
TRBV4-2,-,-,TRBJ2-5,CASSQDWPETSETQYF,TGTGCCAGCAGCCAAGATTGGCCGGAGACGTCGGAGACCCAGTACTTC
TRBV28,few,-,TRBJ1-2,CASRDNNYGYTF,TGTGCCAGCCGGGACAATAACTATGGCTACACCTTC
TRBV10-3,once,TRBD1,TRBJ2-7,CAISEQGSAPNEQYF,TGTGCCATCAGTGAACAGGGGTCAGCGCCTAACGAGCAGTACTTC
TRBV29-1,-,-,TRBJ1-2,CSARIFSNYGYTF,TGCAGCGCTCGAATCTTCTCCAACTATGGCTACACCTTC
TRBV6-1,-,-,TRBJ2-2,CASSGQGFGTGELFF,TGTGCCAGCAGTGGTCAGGGTTTTGGCACCGGGGAGCTGTTTTTT
TRBV28,-,TRBD1,TRBJ2-7,CASSPHTGQGAYEQYF,TGTGCCAGCAGTCCACATACGGGACAGGGGGCTTACGAGCAGTACTTC
TRBV11-1,-,-,TRBJ1-2,CASSTGGYGYTF,TGTGCCAGCAGCACAGGTGGCTATGGCTACACCTTC
TRBV6-2/TRBV6-3,-,-,TRBJ1-4,CASRRRESVKLFF,TGTGCCAGTAGGCGCCGGGAGTCCGTTAAACTGTTTTTT
TRBV20-1,-,TRBD2,TRBJ2-7,CSAHSGSSSYEQYF,TGCAGTGCTCATAGCGGGTCAAGCTCCTACGAGCAGTACTTC
TRBV19,-,-,TRBJ1-5,CASSIVNSNQPQHF,TGTGCCAGTAGTATTGTCAATAGCAATCAGCCCCAGCATTTT
TRBV28,-,TRBD1,TRBJ2-2,CATSTRQGRPGELFF,TGTGCCACCTCGACCCGACAGGGAAGGCCCGGGGAGCTGTTTTTT
TRBV11-3,-,-,TRBJ1-1,CASSPTRNTEAFF,TGTGCCAGCAGCCCGACAAGGAACACTGAAGCTTTCTTT
TRBV27,-,-,TRBJ2-6,CASSFWGAGANVLTF,TGTGCCAGCAGTTTTTGGGGGGCTGGGGCCAACGTCCTGACTTTC
TRBV7-2,-,-,TRBJ2-3,CASSTDTSRDTQYF,TGTGCCAGCAGCACGGATACCAGTAGAGATACGCAGTATTTT
TRBV27,-,TRBD1,TRBJ1-5,CASRQTYTGQGVNQPQHF,TGTGCCAGCAGGCAAACATATACGGGACAGGGGGTCAATCAGCCCCAGCATTTT
TRBV12-3/TRBV12-4,-,-,TRBJ2-3,CASVGGPVITDTQYF,TGTGCCTCCGTTGGGGGTCCTGTAATCACAGATACGCAGTATTTT
TRBV7-9,-,-,TRBJ1-6,CASSLAVEGTLHF,TGTGCCAGCAGCTTAGCGGTAGAAGGGACCCTCCACTTT
TRBV6-1,-,-,TRBJ1-5,CASRGYGYQPQHF,TGTGCCAGCAGGGGCTATGGATATCAGCCCCAGCATTTT
TRBV7-8,few,-,TRBJ1-1,CASSLDREAEAFF,TGTGCCAGCAGCTTGGACAGAGAGGCTGAAGCTTTCTTT
TRBV30,few,TRBD1,TRBJ1-5,CAWTRDRGNQPQHF,TGTGCCTGGACCCGGGACAGGGGAAATCAGCCCCAGCATTTT
TRBV6-1,-,TRBD1,TRBJ1-1,CASSGQRMNTEAFF,TGTGCCAGTTCGGGACAGCGAATGAACACTGAAGCTTTCTTT
TRBV19,few,TRBD1,TRBJ2-6,CASSLQGAGANVLTF,TGTGCCAGTAGTCTCCAGGGGGCTGGGGCCAACGTCCTGACTTTC
TRBV20-1,-,-,TRBJ1-1,CSARDIPDTEAFF,TGCAGTGCTAGAGATATCCCGGACACTGAAGCTTTCTTT
TRBV2,-,TRBD1,TRBJ1-1,CASSSQQTGEAFF,TGTGCCAGCAGTTCACAGCAGACAGGGGAAGCTTTCTTT
TRBV11-2,-,-,TRBJ1-6,CASSLDPTGGGSSPLHF,TGTGCCAGCAGCTTAGACCCGACAGGCGGAGGTAGTTCACCCCTCCACTTT
TRBV7-8,few,-,TRBJ1-1,CASSLGRMRGNTEAFF,TGTGCCAGCAGCTTAGGTAGAATGCGGGGGAACACTGAAGCTTTCTTT
TRBV6-2/TRBV6-3,-,TRBD2,TRBJ2-1,CASSTTSGKQFF,TGTGCCAGCAGTACAACTAGCGGGAAGCAGTTCTTC
TRBV29-1,-,-,TRBJ1-2,CSVDKRDDSNYGYTF,TGCAGCGTTGATAAGAGAGACGATTCTAACTATGGCTACACCTTC
TRBV18,-,-,TRBJ2-5,CASSPDRYQETQYF,TGTGCCAGCTCACCCGACAGGTACCAAGAGACCCAGTACTTC
TRBV6-1,-,TRBD1,TRBJ2-5,CASSLQGAKETQYF,TGTGCCAGCAGCCTGCAGGGGGCGAAAGAGACCCAGTACTTC
TRBV27,-,-,TRBJ2-5,CASRSLQGGEETQYF,TGTGCCAGCAGAAGTTTACAGGGGGGGGAGGAGACCCAGTACTTC
TRBV19,-,TRBD2,TRBJ2-7,CASSIRAGAYEQYF,TGTGCCAGTAGTATTCGCGCGGGGGCCTACGAGCAGTACTTC
TRBV20-1,-,-,TRBJ2-4,CSTWGPSGFGIQYF,TGCAGTACGTGGGGGCCTAGCGGCTTTGGCATTCAGTACTTC